This entry describes one T cell receptor (beta chain). Its target is not known. The CDR3 contains 13 residues. V was cut by 7 bases and J by 2 bases, with 12 bases left in between. The V gene's germline CDR1 is MNHEY and CDR2 SVGAGI. The data were taken from a study of beta chain features in type 1 diabetes. Looking at the study overall: Healthy donors resembled patients in age, gender and cell yields. Study findings and constraints: Among patients with Type 1 diabetes, TCRB CDR3s were moderately but significantly shorter in every one of the four CD4+ subsets.

A CD45RO/CCR7/CD25/CD127/CD95/CD27 panel sorted naive, central memory, regulatory and stem cell-like memory CD4+ cells. Sort purity for all populations was recorded as exceeding 98%. The entirety of the isolated RNA underwent reverse transcription, so expressed TCRB transcripts were sequenced. An average of about 3.4 million reads was obtained for naive, central memory and regulatory T cell samples. Assay used: immunoSEQ multiplex PCR; TCRdb lists only in-frame clones, some missing. The table has 680,000 or so clones, around 15% seen once. The source material was naive CD4+ T cells from blood. This TCR was sampled from a man aged 18 to 30 with type 1 diabetes. The V gene is TRBV6-5, the J gene TRBJ2-7, with D maybe TRBD2 (6 bases). The DNA of the CDR3 is TGTGCCAGCACCCCGGGACTTACCTACGAGCAGTACTTC. Amino acid sequence: CASTPGLTYEQYF.